This paragraph covers one T cell receptor (beta chain) sequence. Antigen specificity is unknown. The CDR3 is 13 residues long. Germline V CDR1 and CDR2: MNHEY, SMNVEV (reference sequence). Between the trimmed V and J ends, which lost 0 bases and 3 bases, there was a span of 6 bases. The data stem from a study of graft-versus-host responses after intestinal transplantation. Notes on the study in general: Early post-transplant declines in HvG were associated with peak levels of circulating GvH clones.

Sequenced by immunoSEQ multiplex PCR; TCRdb stores in-frame clones only, minus some. The data hold around 70,000 clones, with around 89% observed a single time. Material: unstimulated CD8+ T cells sorted from spleen or lymph node cells, obtained before intestinal transplant. The sequence derives from a human donor who received an intestinal transplant. This sequence joins TRBV27 and TRBJ2-7, with unresolved D. The CDR3 nucleotides read TGTGCCAGCAGTTTATCTGAACTCTACGAGCAGTACTTC. This translates into CASSLSELYEQYF.